This T cell receptor (beta chain) was observed in a study of technical replicates of blood from several donors. Only in-frame clones appear in the TCRdb table, and some are missing; sequencing was by immunoSEQ multiplex PCR. The data hold around 53,000 clones, with around nine tenths observed a single time. Germline CDR1 is SGHVS and CDR2 is FQNEAQ. The trim removed 1 base at V and 4 bases at J, leaving 3 bases unmatched. CDR3 length: 15 residues. The chain links TRBV7-8 to TRBJ2-7; 11 nucleotides line up with TRBD2. The TCR was taken from a human donor in good health. Some clones in this sample may be carry-over from other donors' samples. Sequencing was performed on PBMCs. CDR3 bases: TGTGCCAGCAGCTTAGGAAGGACTAGCGGGTACGAGCAGTACTTC. Translating it yields CASSLGRTSGYEQYF.